This T cell receptor beta chain is drawn from a study of blood T cell repertoires in COVID-19. The wider study: Acute and convalescent COVID-19 specimens originated in the United States, Italy and Spain. Nucleic acid was either cDNA or gDNA, and it came from T cells, B-cell-depleted T cells, or PBMCs.

Seattle's enrolled individuals joined amid active infection and were then monitored longitudinally. Germline CDR1 reads SGHDT; CDR2 reads YYEEEE. The CDR3 contains 14 residues. Trimming cost V 7 bases and J 3 bases; bases outside gene matches: 9. Source study methods: Estimation of nucleated cell counts relied on the amplification of reference gene primers. TCRdb keeps only in-frame clones here, not all; method: immunoSEQ multiplex PCR. The D gene and trimming were derived from the DNA, and the V and J assignments and clone size from that table. The sample includes 300,000 to 350,000 clones, 89% of them seen just once.

The clonotype was recovered from a woman aged 60-75 years with COVID-19, enrolled during active disease. Sequenced sample: peripheral blood. The chain is built from TRBV5-6 and TRBJ1-2; 7 bases are a match to TRBD1. Written as DNA, the CDR3 is TGTGCCAGCCAACAGGGGAGGCTACACTATGGCTACACCTTC. This translates into CASQQGRLHYGYTF. The whole variable domain, filled in from reference TRBV5-6 and TRBJ1-2, reads DAGVTQSPTHLIKTRGQQVTLRCSPKSGHDTVSWYQQALGQGPQFIFQYYEEEERQRGNFPDRFSGHQFPNYSSELNVNALLLGDSALYLCASQQGRLHYGYTFGSGTRLTVV.